This is a list of T cell receptor beta chains from one sample in a study of identical twins. MiXCR, run by TCRdb on the 5' RACE reads, gives a single entry per CDR3 protein. The profile shows roughly 1.6 million distinct CDR3 sequences, under 35% of them singletons. The sequenced material came from cord blood. The source is a newborn girl in good health. Each CDR3 is given with its conserved first and last residue. The D gene is left open where the match is weak. For some rows the clone size is stated as once, few or many, or as a class when expanded; others skip it.

TRBJ1-2 TRBV29-1 NA many CSVDSHGYTF TGCAGCGTTGATTCCCACGGCTACACCTTC
TRBJ2-2 TRBV9 TRBD2 few CASSLKLADNTGELFF TGTGCCAGCAGCCTAAAACTAGCGGACAACACCGGGGAGCTGTTTTTT
TRBJ1-4 TRBV4-1 NA few CASSRKSSLNEKLFF TGCGCCAGCAGCCGAAAGAGTTCCCTTAATGAAAAACTGTTTTTT
TRBJ2-5 TRBV18 NA NA CASSPPRRSSRETQYF TGTGCCAGCTCGCCACCGAGGCGGAGTAGCAGAGAGACCCAGTACTTC
TRBJ2-5 TRBV7-9 TRBD2 few CASSLSGDSKTQYF TGTGCCAGCAGCTTAAGCGGGGACTCGAAGACCCAGTACTTC
TRBJ2-5 TRBV4-2 NA NA CASSQLAESRETQYF TGTGCCAGCAGCCAGCTGGCCGAGAGCCGAGAGACCCAGTACTTC
TRBJ2-7 TRBV6-6 NA NA CASSYRAGTYEQYF TGTGCCAGCAGTTACCGGGCGGGGACCTACGAGCAGTACTTC
TRBJ2-2 TRBV25-1 TRBD2 NA CASSEGWREYTGELFF TGTGCCAGCAGTGAAGGTTGGCGGGAGTACACCGGGGAGCTGTTTTTT
TRBJ1-2 TRBV20-1 NA NA CSARAQGYGYTF TGCAGTGCTAGAGCACAAGGCTATGGCTACACCTTC
TRBJ1-1 TRBV15 NA NA CATSRPRGHTEAFF TGTGCCACCAGCAGACCCCGGGGCCACACTGAAGCTTTCTTT
TRBJ2-2 TRBV5-1 NA few CASSFGGTNTGELFF TGCGCCAGCAGCTTTGGCGGGACGAACACCGGGGAGCTGTTTTTT
TRBJ2-7 TRBV12-3/TRBV12-4 TRBD2 few CASSRTSGGAPRTYEQYF TGTGCCAGCAGTCGGACTAGCGGGGGGGCCCCTCGGACCTACGAGCAGTACTTC
TRBJ2-7 TRBV7-9 NA NA CASSTLTYEQYF TGTGCCAGCAGCACACTGACGTACGAGCAGTACTTC
TRBJ1-2 TRBV6-1 NA few CASSEVPGVKYGYTF TGTGCCAGCAGTGAAGTTCCGGGTGTGAAGTATGGCTACACCTTC
TRBJ2-7 TRBV10-3 NA NA CAISDRKNEQYF TGTGCCATCAGTGACCGGAAGAACGAGCAGTACTTC
TRBJ1-2 TRBV20-1 NA NA CSAPRGEDYGYTF TGCAGTGCGCCCCGTGGGGAAGACTATGGCTACACCTTC
TRBJ2-4 TRBV7-8 NA few CASKKGGRAKNIQYF TGTGCCAGCAAGAAGGGGGGTCGAGCCAAAAACATTCAGTACTTC
TRBJ2-7 TRBV5-1 NA NA CASSLSPGHPYEQYF TGCGCCAGCAGCTTGAGTCCGGGGCACCCCTACGAGCAGTACTTC